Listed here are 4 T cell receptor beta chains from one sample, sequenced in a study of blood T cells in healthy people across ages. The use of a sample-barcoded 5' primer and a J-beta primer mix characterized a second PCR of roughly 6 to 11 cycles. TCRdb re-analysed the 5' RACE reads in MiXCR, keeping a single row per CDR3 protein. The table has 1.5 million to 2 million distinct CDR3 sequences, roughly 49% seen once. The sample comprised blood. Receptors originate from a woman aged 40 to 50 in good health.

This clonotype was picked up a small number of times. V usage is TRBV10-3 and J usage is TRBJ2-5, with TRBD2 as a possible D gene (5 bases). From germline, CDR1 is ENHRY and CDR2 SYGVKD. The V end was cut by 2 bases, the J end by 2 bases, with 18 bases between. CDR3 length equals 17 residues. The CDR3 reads CAISEMGSWEIQETQYF. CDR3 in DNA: TGTGCCATCAGTGAGATGGGAAGTTGGGAGATTCAAGAGACCCAGTACTTC.

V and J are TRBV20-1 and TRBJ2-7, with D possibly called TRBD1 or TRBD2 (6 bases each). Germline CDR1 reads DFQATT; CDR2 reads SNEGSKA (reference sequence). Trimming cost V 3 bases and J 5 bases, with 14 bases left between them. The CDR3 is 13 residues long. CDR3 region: CSASWGAQDEQYF. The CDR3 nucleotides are TGCAGTGCTAGCTGGGGGGCGCAGGACGAGCAGTACTTC.

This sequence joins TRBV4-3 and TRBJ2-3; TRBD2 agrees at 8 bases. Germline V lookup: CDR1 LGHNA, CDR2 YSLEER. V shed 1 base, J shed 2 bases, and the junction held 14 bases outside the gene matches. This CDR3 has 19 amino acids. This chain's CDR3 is CASSQGPVGAGGDTDTQYF. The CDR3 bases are TGCGCCAGCAGCCAAGGCCCAGTCGGGGCGGGGGGCGACACAGATACGCAGTATTTT.

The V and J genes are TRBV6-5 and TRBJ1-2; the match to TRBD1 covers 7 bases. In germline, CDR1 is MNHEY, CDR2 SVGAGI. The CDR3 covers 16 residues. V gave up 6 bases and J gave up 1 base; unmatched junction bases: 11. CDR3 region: CASRDIQGPLNYGYTF. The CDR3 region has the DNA TGTGCCAGCAGAGACATACAGGGGCCACTTAACTATGGCTACACCTTC.